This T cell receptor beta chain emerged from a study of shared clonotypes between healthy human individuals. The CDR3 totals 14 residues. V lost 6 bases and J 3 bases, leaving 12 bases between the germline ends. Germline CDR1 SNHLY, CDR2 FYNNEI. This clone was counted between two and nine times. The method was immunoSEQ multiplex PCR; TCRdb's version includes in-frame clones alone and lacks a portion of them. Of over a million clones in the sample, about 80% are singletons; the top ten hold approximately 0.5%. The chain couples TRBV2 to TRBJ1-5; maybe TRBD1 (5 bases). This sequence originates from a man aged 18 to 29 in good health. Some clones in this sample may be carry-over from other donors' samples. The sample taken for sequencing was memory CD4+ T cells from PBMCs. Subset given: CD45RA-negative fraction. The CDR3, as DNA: TGTGCCAGCAGGAGGGACGCAGACAATCAGCCCCAGCATTTT. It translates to CASRRDADNQPQHF.